This T cell receptor beta chain was recorded in a study of shared clonotypes between healthy human individuals. Unsorted PBMC DNA was sequenced on ten immunoSEQ deep assay plates. Here immunoSEQ multiplex PCR was the method, and the copy in TCRdb shows in-frame clones only, minus some. The sample holds about 460,000 clones, over 60% seen once. This clone appeared a few times. Germline V lookup: CDR1 SQVTM, CDR2 ANQGSEA. Trimming stripped 1 base from V and 0 bases from J, with 9 bases between. The CDR3 is made up of 14 amino acids. Sequencing was carried out using PBMCs. The receptor comes from a woman in her thirties or forties in good health. Some clones in this sample may be carry-over from other donors' samples. This chain links TRBV29-1 with TRBJ1-1; no clear D. CDR3 DNA: TGCAGCGTTGAAGGGCACACAATGAACACTGAAGCTTTCTTT. It is translated as CSVEGHTMNTEAFF.